The 32 T cell receptor beta chains reported below all come from one sample, sequenced in a study of Ad26.COV2.S vaccination and SARS-CoV-2 variants. Treatment given: roughly 18 received Ad26.COV2.S at low or high dose, single or two shots; 5 received placebo; per-sample allocation not given. Sample collection was performed on day 63 after the first vaccine or placebo injection. Sequenced by immunoSEQ multiplex PCR; TCRdb stores in-frame clones only, minus some. The table has 440,000 or so clones, about nine tenths seen once; the top ten hold about 4.1%. The sample here was peripheral blood, taken in a trial of Ad26.COV2.S vaccine versus placebo. The receptors were gathered from a person between 18 and 65 years old who received the Ad26.COV2.S COVID-19 vaccine or a placebo.

This chain links TRBV7-2 with TRBJ2-5, with 10 positions matching TRBD2. Germline CDR1 is SGHTA and CDR2 is FQGNSA. The CDR3 runs 15 residues. The V and J ends lost 3 bases and 3 bases, in that order; junction bases with no gene match: 4. The CDR3 reads CASSLSGRGEETQYF. Here the CDR3 DNA reads TGTGCCAGCAGCTTGAGCGGGAGGGGTGAAGAGACCCAGTACTTC.

The chain joins TRBV18 to TRBJ1-3; D gene unclear. This CDR3 comprises 16 residues. Deletions cut 2 bases from V and 4 bases from J, with 15 bases between. From germline, CDR1 is KGHSH and CDR2 LQKENI. DNA for the CDR3: TGTGCCAGCTCACCAAGTCGGGCGCGCGGAGGAAACACCATATATTTT. This sequence encodes CASSPSRARGGNTIYF.

This clone was observed a few times. This chain uses TRBV27 with TRBJ2-2; either TRBD1 or TRBD2 may supply D (5 bases each). V lost 6 bases to trimming and J lost 4 bases, with 18 bases between them. The germline V gene encodes CDR1 MNHEY and CDR2 SMNVEV (reference sequence). This CDR3 has 16 amino acids. DNA for the CDR3: TGTGCCAGCAGCGCCGTGGCAGGGACGGCCACCGGGGAGCTGTTTTTT. It yields the protein CASSAVAGTATGELFF.

J is TRBJ2-7 and V is TRBV27; a weak D match, TRBD1 (6 bases). With 0 bases removed from V and 2 bases from J, the gap between germline ends came to 11 bases. The CDR3 contains 15 residues. Germline V gene lookup returns CDR1 MNHEY and CDR2 SMNVEV (reference sequence). The CDR3 coding sequence is TGTGCCAGCAGTTTATCGGGGGACACCACCTACGAGCAGTACTTC. Its translation: CASSLSGDTTYEQYF.

The V and J genes are TRBV11-2 and TRBJ2-4; D might be TRBD2 (6 bases). Germline V CDR1 and CDR2: SGHAT, FQNNGV. The V gene lost 3 bases and the J gene lost 0 bases, with 15 bases spanning the gap. The CDR3 has 17 amino acids. The CDR3 is CASSFSGGRLAKNIQYF. The CDR3 bases are TGTGCCAGCAGCTTTTCAGGAGGGCGGTTAGCCAAAAACATTCAGTACTTC.

The chain couples TRBV18 to TRBJ1-1; no definite D call. Between the trimmed V and J ends, which lost 3 bases and 7 bases, there was a span of 9 bases. The CDR3 contains 12 residues. CDR1 and CDR2 from the germline V gene are KGHSH and LQKENI. CDR3 protein: CASSPDWGEAFF. As DNA, the CDR3 is TGTGCCAGCTCACCCGACTGGGGTGAAGCTTTCTTT.

The chain carries TRBV30 and TRBJ2-7; D could derive from TRBD1 or TRBD2 (5 bases each). CDR3 length: 12 amino acids. Trimming took off 7 bases at V and 2 bases at J, with 12 bases between the two ends. Germline CDR1 and CDR2: GTSNPN and SVGIG (reference sequence). As DNA, the CDR3 is TGTGCCTCCGGGGACGGACCCTACGAGCAGTACTTC. Its translation is CASGDGPYEQYF.

The chain links TRBV7-9 to TRBJ2-3; 13 positions match TRBD2. The CDR3 totals 16 residues. Germline CDR1 is SEHNR and CDR2 is FQNEAQ (reference sequence). Germline trimming cut 5 bases from V and 4 bases from J; bases unmatched to any gene: 6. CDR3: CASSPGLAGVADTQYF. CDR3 DNA: TGTGCCAGCAGCCCAGGACTAGCGGGAGTAGCAGATACGCAGTATTTT.

This clone was observed a single time. The rearrangement joins TRBV28 to TRBJ2-7; D is undetermined. V gave up 2 bases and J gave up 1 base, with 12 bases separating them. The germline gives CDR1 MDHEN, CDR2 SYDVKM. The CDR3 sequence is 15 residues long. The CDR3 reads CASSLARRISYEQYF. The CDR3 DNA sequence: TGTGCCAGCAGTTTAGCCAGGCGCATTTCCTACGAGCAGTACTTC.

The rearrangement joins TRBV5-1 to TRBJ1-1; D not certain. The CDR3 totals 11 residues. Germline CDR1 and CDR2: SGHRS and YFSETQ. Trimming cost V 2 bases and J 11 bases, with 10 bases left between them. The CDR3 nucleotides are TGCGCCAGCAGCTTTGGGTCAGACGCTTTCTTT. Its protein is CASSFGSDAFF.

The chain links TRBV24-1 to TRBJ2-1, with TRBD1 matching over 7 bases. The germline CDR1 and CDR2 sequences are KGHDR and SFDVKD. This CDR3 is 16 amino acids long. With 0 bases clipped from V and 2 bases from J, the junction kept 3 bases outside the gene matches. The CDR3 DNA reads TGTGCCACCAGTGATTTGAGGCAGGGGGCCTACAATGAGCAGTTCTTC. This codes for CATSDLRQGAYNEQFF.

This clone appeared once. V gene TRBV7-8 combines with J gene TRBJ2-3, with D possibly matching TRBD2 (6 bases). The CDR3 extends over 16 amino acids. The V gene's germline CDR1 is SGHVS and CDR2 FQNEAQ. V lost 4 bases and J lost 1, with 15 bases in between. The CDR3 bases are TGTGCCAGCAGCTCGCGGCGGGACCTACGCACAGATACGCAGTATTTT. Its translation is CASSSRRDLRTDTQYF. Drawing the rest from reference TRBV7-8 and TRBJ2-3, the complete variable domain is GAGVSQSPRYKVAKRGQDVALRCDPISGHVSLFWYQQALGQGPEFLTYFQNEAQLDKSGLPSDRFFAERPEGSVSTLKIQRTQQEDSAVYLCASSSRRDLRTDTQYFGPGTRLTVL.

The V gene is TRBV2, the J gene TRBJ2-3; no firm D call. The germline CDR1 and CDR2 sequences are SNHLY and FYNNEI. This CDR3 is built from 11 residues. Trimming pared 7 bases from V and 5 bases from J, leaving 7 bases between. CDR3 DNA sequence: TGTGCCAGCATCGCGTTAGATACGCAGTATTTT. Encoded protein: CASIALDTQYF.

This chain connects TRBV5-5 to TRBJ2-7; 12 positions agree with TRBD1. Looked up from germline, CDR1 is SGHKS and CDR2 is YYEKEE (reference sequence). CDR3 length equals 18 residues. V shed 4 bases, J shed 5 bases, and the junction held 16 bases outside the gene matches. As DNA, the CDR3 is TGTGCCAGCAGCAGAGACCTCCCGGGACAGGGGGCGTCAAACGAGCAGTACTTC. Translated: CASSRDLPGQGASNEQYF.

CDR3 amino acids: CASSSTSGSDIQYF. As DNA, the CDR3 is TGTGCCAGTAGTAGCACTAGCGGGAGTGACATTCAGTACTTC. The V call is TRBV19, the J call TRBJ2-4; TRBD2 agrees at 11 bases. V lost 4 bases, J lost 8 bases, and 4 bases stayed unmatched. The CDR3 runs to 14 residues. Germline CDR1 and CDR2: LNHDA and SQIVND (reference sequence).

The chain has TRBV5-5 and TRBJ2-1, with D possibly being TRBD2 (5 bases). The CDR3 totals 15 residues. V lost 1 base, J lost 0 bases, and 8 bases lay in between. Germline V lookup: CDR1 SGHKS, CDR2 YYEKEE (reference sequence). CDR3 DNA: TGTGCCAGCAGCTTGTTAGCGAGCTCCTACAATGAGCAGTTCTTC. Its protein product is CASSLLASSYNEQFF.

The sample holds one count of this clone. The chain couples TRBV5-1 to TRBJ2-6; TRBD1 matches at 9 bases. CDR3 length: 18 residues. V gave up 2 bases and J gave up 1 base; unmatched junction bases: 7. CDR1 is SGHRS, CDR2 YFSETQ, per germline. The CDR3 protein is CASSFSTGGNSGANVLTF. CDR3 in DNA: TGCGCCAGCAGCTTTTCCACAGGGGGCAATTCTGGGGCCAACGTCCTGACTTTC. Supplemented by reference TRBV5-1 and TRBJ2-6, the full variable domain reads KAGVTQTPRYLIKTRGQQVTLSCSPISGHRSVSWYQQTPGQGLQFLFEYFSETQRNKGNFPGRFSGRQFSNSRSEMNVSTLELGDSALYLCASSFSTGGNSGANVLTFGAGSRLTVL.

This clone was recorded a few times. The genes are TRBV21-1 and TRBJ2-5; the DNA was not compared with TRBD1, the D call given in the table. TRBV21-1 is annotated as a pseudogene. There are 17 residues in the CDR3. CDR3 residues: CASSKVADRGFGKAQYF. The CDR3 DNA sequence: TGTGCCAGCAGCAAAGTTGCTGACAGGGGGTTTGGAAAGGCCCAGTACTTC.

The J gene is TRBJ2-2, the V gene TRBV29-1, with 10 bases that match TRBD2. Germline CDR1 and CDR2: SQVTM and ANQGSEA. CDR3 length: 15 residues. J lost 1 base, V lost 6 bases, and 5 bases had no gene match. The CDR3 DNA is TGCAGCGTGGCCGGGACTAGCGTGAACACCGGGGAGCTGTTTTTT. Amino acid sequence: CSVAGTSVNTGELFF.

This chain joins TRBV19 and TRBJ1-3; 9 bases align to TRBD1. Germline V gene sequence: CDR1 LNHDA, CDR2 SQIVND (reference sequence). This CDR3 is built from 16 residues. Unmatched junction bases numbered 5, after V lost 5 bases and J lost 0 bases. The CDR3 region is CASSLGQGRSGNTIYF. In DNA, the CDR3 is TGTGCCAGTAGTTTGGGACAGGGCCGCTCTGGAAACACCATATATTTT. Variable domain in full (rest from reference TRBV19 and TRBJ1-3): DGGITQSPKYLFRKEGQNVTLSCEQNLNHDAMYWYRQDPGQGLRLIYYSQIVNDFQKGDIAEGYSVSREKKESFPLTVTSAQKNPTAFYLCASSLGQGRSGNTIYFGEGSWLTVV.

V is TRBV2 and J is TRBJ1-5, with TRBD1 identical over 7 bases. The length of the CDR3 is 14 residues. Losses at the gene ends were 7 bases for V and 4 bases for J; bases not matched to a gene: 7. Germline lookup yields CDR1 SNHLY and CDR2 FYNNEI. The CDR3 bases are TGTGCCAGCAATCTGGCAGGGGGGAATCAGCCCCAGCATTTT. It is translated as CASNLAGGNQPQHF.

As to this clone: At the DNA level, this CDR3 is encoded by other sequences in the same sample as well. V gene TRBV12-3 or TRBV12-4 combines with J gene TRBJ1-4; D remains unclear. This CDR3 is 11 amino acids long. V lost 3 bases and J 5 bases, leaving 1 base between the germline ends. The CDR3 coding sequence is TGTGCCAGCAGTTTCAATGAAAAACTGTTTTTT. Protein product: CASSFNEKLFF.

The chain employs TRBV5-5 and TRBJ2-3; 12 bases agree with TRBD2. The trim removed 1 base at V and 0 bases at J, leaving 9 bases unmatched. The CDR3 extends over 19 amino acids. Germline CDR1 is SGHKS and CDR2 is YYEKEE (reference sequence). CDR3 sequence: CASSLSGTSGPRSTDTQYF. CDR3 nucleotide sequence: TGTGCCAGCAGCTTGTCCGGGACTAGCGGGCCCCGTAGCACAGATACGCAGTATTTT. Combining the CDR3 with reference TRBV5-5 and TRBJ2-3 gives the whole variable domain DAGVTQSPTHLIKTRGQQVTLRCSPISGHKSVSWYQQVLGQGPQFIFQYYEKEERGRGNFPDRFSARQFPNYSSELNVNALLLGDSALYLCASSLSGTSGPRSTDTQYFGPGTRLTVL.

The V gene is TRBV4-3, the J gene TRBJ2-7, with D perhaps TRBD1 (6 bases). Germline CDR1 is LGHNA and CDR2 is YSLEER. V lost 2 bases and J lost 3, with 17 bases in between. This CDR3 spans 16 amino acids. This CDR3 is CASSQSRQAFFYEQYF. The CDR3 region has the DNA TGCGCCAGCAGCCAAAGTAGACAGGCCTTCTTCTACGAGCAGTACTTC.

CDR3 bases: TGTGCCAGCACCGACTGGAGGGGGATTAATGAAAAACTGTTTTTT. Translated, it gives CASTDWRGINEKLFF. V usage is TRBV6-6 and J usage is TRBJ1-4, with a weak D call TRBD1 (6 bases). CDR1 is MNHNY, CDR2 SVGAGI, per germline (reference sequence). V shed 7 bases and J shed 4 bases, with 16 bases lying between them. This CDR3 region has 15 residues.

V usage is TRBV9 and J usage is TRBJ1-5, with TRBD1 matching over 9 bases. The CDR3 has 15 amino acids. Germline V gene sequence: CDR1 SGDLS, CDR2 YYNGEE. Germline trimming cut 3 bases from V and 8 bases from J; bases unmatched to any gene: 9. This chain's CDR3 is CASSASGTGKEPQHF. The CDR3 region has the DNA TGTGCCAGCAGCGCGTCGGGGACAGGGAAGGAGCCCCAGCATTTT.

This chain connects TRBV14 to TRBJ1-2, with a tentative D call TRBD1 (5 bases). The V end lost 0 bases, the J end lost 5 bases, and 10 bases lay between the germline ends. Germline lookup yields CDR1 SGHDN and CDR2 FVKESK. CDR3 length equals 14 residues. The CDR3 protein is CASSQERGWYGYTF. The DNA of the CDR3 is TGTGCCAGCAGCCAAGAAAGGGGTTGGTATGGCTACACCTTC.

V is TRBV7-8 and J is TRBJ2-1, with no clear D. Trimming left V 1 base short and J 2 bases short, with 9 bases between. From germline, CDR1 is SGHVS and CDR2 FQNEAQ. The length of the CDR3 is 15 residues. CDR3 amino acids: CASSLEWSTYNEQFF. The DNA for the CDR3 is TGTGCCAGCAGCTTAGAGTGGTCGACCTACAATGAGCAGTTCTTC.

The CDR3 nucleotides are TGTGCCAGCAGTAAGACAACCGATGGGGCTCAGCCCCAGCATTTT. It yields the protein CASSKTTDGAQPQHF. The V and J genes are TRBV2 and TRBJ1-5; D might be TRBD1 (5 bases). The germline V gene has CDR1 SNHLY and CDR2 FYNNEI. V lost 5 bases to trimming and J lost 6 bases, with 17 bases between them. The CDR3 consists of 15 residues.

The V and J genes are TRBV7-9 and TRBJ2-3; no firm D call. Trimming took 5 bases from V and 0 from J, leaving 15 bases between them. CDR3 length: 16 residues. Per germline, CDR1 SEHNR and CDR2 FQNEAQ (reference sequence). The CDR3 DNA follows: TGTGCCAGCAGCCCCCCCGCGGCAGTGAGCACAGATACGCAGTATTTT. Translation: CASSPPAAVSTDTQYF. The full variable domain, completed using reference TRBV7-9 and TRBJ2-3, is DTGVSQNPRHKITKRGQNVTFRCDPISEHNRLYWYRQTLGQGPEFLTYFQNEAQLEKSRLLSDRFSAERPKGSFSTLEIQRTEQGDSAMYLCASSPPAAVSTDTQYFGPGTRLTVL.

The chain carries TRBV19 and TRBJ1-2; D perhaps matches TRBD1 (5 bases). V shed 5 bases and J shed 8 bases, with 18 bases lying between them. CDR1 is LNHDA and CDR2 is SQIVND in the germline V gene (reference sequence). This CDR3 spans 14 amino acids. As DNA, the CDR3 is TGTGCCAGTAGTCCCCTGGGCAGGGTATACGGCTACACCTTC. It codes for CASSPLGRVYGYTF.

V gene TRBV6-4 combines with J gene TRBJ2-5; 9 positions match TRBD1. CDR1 MRHNA and CDR2 SNTAGT come from the germline V gene. Trimming removed 6 bases from V and 4 bases from J; junction bases left unmatched: 9. This CDR3 spans 15 amino acids. CDR3 protein: CASSPSGQGRETQYF. In DNA form, the CDR3 reads TGTGCCAGCAGCCCGTCGGGACAGGGTCGAGAGACCCAGTACTTC.